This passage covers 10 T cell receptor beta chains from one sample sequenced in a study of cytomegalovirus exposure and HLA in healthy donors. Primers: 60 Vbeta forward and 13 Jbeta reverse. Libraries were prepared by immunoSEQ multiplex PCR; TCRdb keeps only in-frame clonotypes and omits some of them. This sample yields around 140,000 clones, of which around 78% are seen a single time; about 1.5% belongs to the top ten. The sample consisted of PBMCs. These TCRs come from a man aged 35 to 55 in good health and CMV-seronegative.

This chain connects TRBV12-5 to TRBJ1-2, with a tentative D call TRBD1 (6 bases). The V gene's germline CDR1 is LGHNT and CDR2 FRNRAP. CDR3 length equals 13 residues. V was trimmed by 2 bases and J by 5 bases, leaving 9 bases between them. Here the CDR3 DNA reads TGTGCTAGTGGTTTGTACAGGGTGTATGGCTACACCTTC. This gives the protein CASGLYRVYGYTF.

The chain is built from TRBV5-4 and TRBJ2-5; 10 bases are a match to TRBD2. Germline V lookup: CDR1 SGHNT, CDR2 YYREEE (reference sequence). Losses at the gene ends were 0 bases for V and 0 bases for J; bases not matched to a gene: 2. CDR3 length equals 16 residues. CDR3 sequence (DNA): TGTGCCAGCAGCTTGGCCCTAGCGGGGGACCAAGAGACCCAGTACTTC. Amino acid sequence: CASSLALAGDQETQYF.

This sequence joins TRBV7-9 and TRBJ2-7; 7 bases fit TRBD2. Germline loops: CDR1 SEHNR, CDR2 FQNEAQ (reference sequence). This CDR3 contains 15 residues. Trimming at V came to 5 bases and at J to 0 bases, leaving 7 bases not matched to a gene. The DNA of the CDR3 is TGTGCCAGCAGCCCCTCGGGAGGCGCCTCCTACGAGCAGTACTTC. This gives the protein CASSPSGGASYEQYF.

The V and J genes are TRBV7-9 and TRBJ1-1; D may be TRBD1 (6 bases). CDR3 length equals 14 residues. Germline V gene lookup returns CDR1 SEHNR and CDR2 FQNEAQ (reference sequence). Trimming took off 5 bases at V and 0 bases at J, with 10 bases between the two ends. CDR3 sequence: CASSGGHLNTEAFF. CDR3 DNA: TGTGCCAGCAGCGGGGGACACTTGAACACTGAAGCTTTCTTT. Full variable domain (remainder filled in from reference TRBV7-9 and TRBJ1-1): DTGVSQNPRHKITKRGQNVTFRCDPISEHNRLYWYRQTLGQGPEFLTYFQNEAQLEKSRLLSDRFSAERPKGSFSTLEIQRTEQGDSAMYLCASSGGHLNTEAFFGQGTRLTVV.

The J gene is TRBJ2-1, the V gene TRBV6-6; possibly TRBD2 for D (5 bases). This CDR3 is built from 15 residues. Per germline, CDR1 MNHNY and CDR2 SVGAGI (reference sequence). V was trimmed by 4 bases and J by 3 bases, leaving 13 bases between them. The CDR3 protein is CASSSGPGSYNEQFF. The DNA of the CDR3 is TGTGCCAGCAGTTCTGGACCGGGGAGCTACAATGAGCAGTTCTTC.

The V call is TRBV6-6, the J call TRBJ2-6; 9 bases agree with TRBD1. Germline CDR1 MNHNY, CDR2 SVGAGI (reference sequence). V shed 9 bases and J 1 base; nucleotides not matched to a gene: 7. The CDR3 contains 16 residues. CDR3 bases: TGTGCCAGTTGCCGGGACAGGGATTCTGGGGCCAACGTCCTGACTTTC. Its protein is CASCRDRDSGANVLTF.

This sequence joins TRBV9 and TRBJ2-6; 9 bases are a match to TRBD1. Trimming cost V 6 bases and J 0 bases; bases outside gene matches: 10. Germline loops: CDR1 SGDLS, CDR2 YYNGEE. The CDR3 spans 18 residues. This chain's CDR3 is CASTLGTGPGSGANVLTF. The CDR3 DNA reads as TGTGCCAGCACTCTAGGGACAGGGCCGGGCTCTGGGGCCAACGTCCTGACTTTC.

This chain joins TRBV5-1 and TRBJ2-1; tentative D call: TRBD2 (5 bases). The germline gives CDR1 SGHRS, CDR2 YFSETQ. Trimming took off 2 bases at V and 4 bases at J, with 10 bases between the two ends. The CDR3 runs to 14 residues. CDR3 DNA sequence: TGCGCCAGCAGCTTCGGGGTTATGTACAATGAGCAGTTCTTC. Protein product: CASSFGVMYNEQFF.

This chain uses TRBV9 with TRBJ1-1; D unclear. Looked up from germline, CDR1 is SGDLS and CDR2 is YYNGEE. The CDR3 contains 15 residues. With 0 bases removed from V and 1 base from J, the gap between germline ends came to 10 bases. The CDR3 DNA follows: TGTGCCAGCAGCGTAGGTTGGGAGGGGAACACTGAAGCTTTCTTT. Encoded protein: CASSVGWEGNTEAFF. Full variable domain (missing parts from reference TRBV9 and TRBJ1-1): DSGVTQTPKHLITATGQRVTLRCSPRSGDLSVYWYQQSLDQGLQFLIQYYNGEERAKGNILERFSAQQFPDLHSELNLSSLELGDSALYFCASSVGWEGNTEAFFGQGTRLTVV.

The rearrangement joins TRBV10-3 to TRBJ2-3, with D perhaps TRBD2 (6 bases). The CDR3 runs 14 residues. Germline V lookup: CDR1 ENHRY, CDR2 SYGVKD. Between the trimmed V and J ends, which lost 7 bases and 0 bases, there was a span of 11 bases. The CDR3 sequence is CAITGGVSTDTQYF. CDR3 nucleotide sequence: TGTGCCATCACCGGCGGGGTTAGCACAGATACGCAGTATTTT.